One sample yielded the 15 T cell receptor beta chains listed below, sequenced in a study of blood T cell repertoires in COVID-19. Using immunoSEQ multiplex PCR, the repertoire was profiled, and TCRdb retains in-frame clones only, with some absent. There are 350,000 to 400,000 clones in the sample; 80% to 90% occur only once, and roughly 1% lies in the top ten. The sequenced sample consisted of PBMCs or T cells enriched from blood (not recorded which). Receptors were obtained from a young man who had recovered from COVID-19.

This chain joins TRBV6-2 or TRBV6-3 and TRBJ2-1, with 12 bases matching TRBD2. J gave up 8 bases and V 4 bases, and 15 bases lay outside the gene matches. Germline values: CDR1 MNHEY, CDR2 SVGEGT. The length of the CDR3 is 18 residues. The chain's CDR3 is CASSSYTSTSGRIDEQFF. DNA for the CDR3: TGTGCCAGCAGTTCCTACACCTCGACTAGCGGGAGAATAGATGAGCAGTTCTTC.

This clone was counted a single time. The genes are TRBV27 and TRBJ2-1; 15 bases fit TRBD2. V was clipped by 7 bases and J by 9 bases; unmatched bases: 7. Germline values: CDR1 MNHEY, CDR2 SMNVEV (reference sequence). This CDR3 contains 15 residues. CDR3 sequence: CASTPGLAGGAEQFF. For the CDR3, the DNA is TGTGCCAGCACCCCGGGACTAGCGGGAGGCGCTGAGCAGTTCTTC.

V is TRBV18 and J is TRBJ1-6; 9 nucleotides match TRBD1. The CDR3 loop spans 17 amino acids. Germline values: CDR1 KGHSH, CDR2 LQKENI. V dropped 0 bases and J dropped 7; count of bases not matched to a gene: 7. The CDR3 is CASSPPGQGGRNSPLHF. DNA of the CDR3: TGTGCCAGCTCACCACCGGGACAGGGAGGGCGGAATTCACCCCTCCACTTT.

The rearrangement uses TRBV27 and TRBJ2-7, with D possibly matching TRBD2 (6 bases). CDR1 is MNHEY, CDR2 SMNVEV, per germline (reference sequence). V was shortened by 2 bases and J by 4 bases, with 12 bases between the two germline ends. The CDR3 contains 14 residues. CDR3 sequence reads: CASSLSLGGYEQYF. In nucleotides, the CDR3 is TGTGCCAGCAGTTTAAGTCTGGGAGGATACGAGCAGTACTTC.

V usage is TRBV18 and J usage is TRBJ2-7; 10 positions match TRBD1. Per germline, CDR1 KGHSH and CDR2 LQKENI. The CDR3 totals 16 residues. V was pared by 3 bases and J by 4 bases, with 9 bases of the junction left unmatched. For the CDR3, the DNA is TGTGCCAGCTCACCTAGCCGGGACAGGGGAACTTACGAGCAGTACTTC. Residues: CASSPSRDRGTYEQYF.

The gene calls are TRBV2 and TRBJ1-2, with a weak D call TRBD1 (5 bases). V shed 11 bases and J shed 5 bases, with 15 bases lying between them. This CDR3 is built from 12 residues. Germline V gives CDR1 SNHLY, CDR2 FYNNEI. The CDR3 region has the DNA TGTGCCCGAACGACCGGGGGGTATGGCTACACCTTC. Translating it yields CARTTGGYGYTF.

The rearrangement links TRBV4-2 to TRBJ2-7; 13 bases agree with TRBD2. This CDR3 comprises 16 residues. J was trimmed by 2 bases and V by 4 bases; bases with no gene match: 5. Germline CDR1 is LGHNA and CDR2 is YNFKEQ. CDR3: CASSLGLAGATYEQYF. The CDR3 DNA follows: TGTGCCAGCAGCCTAGGACTAGCGGGGGCAACCTACGAGCAGTACTTC.

The rearrangement uses TRBV7-2 and TRBJ2-3; 10 bases align to TRBD2. This CDR3 region has 16 residues. Germline V lookup: CDR1 SGHTA, CDR2 FQGNSA. The V gene end was trimmed by 2 bases and the J gene end by 3 bases; junction bases not matched to a gene: 5. The CDR3 spells CASSLKASGSTDTQYF. In nucleotides, the CDR3 is TGTGCCAGCAGCTTAAAGGCTAGCGGGAGTACAGATACGCAGTATTTT.

V and J are TRBV29-1 and TRBJ1-1; 8 nucleotides match TRBD1. CDR3 size: 13 residues. Germline V gives CDR1 SQVTM, CDR2 ANQGSEA. The trim removed 3 bases at V and 5 bases at J, leaving 5 bases unmatched. CDR3 in amino acids: CSVDSGGRTEAFF. The CDR3, as DNA: TGCAGCGTTGATTCAGGGGGCCGGACTGAAGCTTTCTTT.

The rearrangement uses TRBV20-1 and TRBJ1-5; tentative D call: TRBD1 (5 bases). The CDR3 length is 12 residues. The ends were cut back, 3 bases at V and 7 bases at J, with 10 bases in the middle. Germline lookup yields CDR1 DFQATT and CDR2 SNEGSKA (reference sequence). The chain's CDR3 is CSASQGGQPQHF. CDR3 bases: TGCAGTGCTAGTCAGGGAGGACAGCCCCAGCATTTT.

The gene calls are TRBV27 and TRBJ1-2, with 8 bases that match TRBD1. The junction had 9 bases not matched to a gene; V was cut back by 6 bases and J by 6 bases. The CDR3 length is 14 residues. The germline gives CDR1 MNHEY, CDR2 SMNVEV (reference sequence). CDR3 DNA: TGTGCCAGCAGCTGGACAGGGAGGGGTGATGGCTACACCTTC. Translation gives CASSWTGRGDGYTF.

The gene calls are TRBV5-4 and TRBJ1-2; D remains ambiguous. V shed 1 base and J shed 4 bases, with 11 bases lying between them. The CDR3 has 14 residues. Per germline, CDR1 SGHNT and CDR2 YYREEE (reference sequence). In nucleotides, the CDR3 is TGTGCCAGCAGCTTGAGTGGGAGTCTCTATGGCTACACCTTC. This codes for CASSLSGSLYGYTF. Combining the CDR3 with reference TRBV5-4 and TRBJ1-2 gives the whole variable domain ETGVTQSPTHLIKTRGQQVTLRCSSQSGHNTVSWYQQALGQGPQFIFQYYREEENGRGNFPPRFSGLQFPNYSSELNVNALELDDSALYLCASSLSGSLYGYTFGSGTRLTVV.

This clone was recorded once. CDR3 amino acids: CASSVAARTYNEQFF. As DNA, the CDR3 is TGTGCCAGCAGCGTAGCAGCGCGGACCTACAATGAGCAGTTCTTC. This chain uses TRBV9 with TRBJ2-1; no reliable D call. The length of the CDR3 is 15 residues. The V end was cut by 0 bases, the J end by 2 bases, with 9 bases between. Germline V gives CDR1 SGDLS, CDR2 YYNGEE. The full variable domain, with the rest looked up from reference TRBV9 and TRBJ2-1, is DSGVTQTPKHLITATGQRVTLRCSPRSGDLSVYWYQQSLDQGLQFLIQYYNGEERAKGNILERFSAQQFPDLHSELNLSSLELGDSALYFCASSVAARTYNEQFFGPGTRLTVL.

The chain uses TRBV19 and TRBJ1-1, with 11 bases that match TRBD1. Germline lookup yields CDR1 LNHDA and CDR2 SQIVND (reference sequence). Germline trimming cut 5 bases from V and 5 bases from J; bases unmatched to any gene: 7. This CDR3 has 15 residues. CDR3 loop: CASSHGQGARTEAFF. The CDR3 DNA follows: TGTGCCAGTAGTCACGGACAGGGGGCGCGGACTGAAGCTTTCTTT.

The rearrangement joins TRBV5-4 to TRBJ2-2; D is perhaps TRBD1 (6 bases). The CDR3 covers 17 residues. Trimming took 0 bases from V and 1 from J, leaving 13 bases between them. Germline CDR1 reads SGHNT; CDR2 reads YYREEE (reference sequence). This CDR3 reads CASSLANGQLNTGELFF. In DNA form, the CDR3 reads TGTGCCAGCAGCTTGGCCAACGGACAGTTGAACACCGGGGAGCTGTTTTTT.